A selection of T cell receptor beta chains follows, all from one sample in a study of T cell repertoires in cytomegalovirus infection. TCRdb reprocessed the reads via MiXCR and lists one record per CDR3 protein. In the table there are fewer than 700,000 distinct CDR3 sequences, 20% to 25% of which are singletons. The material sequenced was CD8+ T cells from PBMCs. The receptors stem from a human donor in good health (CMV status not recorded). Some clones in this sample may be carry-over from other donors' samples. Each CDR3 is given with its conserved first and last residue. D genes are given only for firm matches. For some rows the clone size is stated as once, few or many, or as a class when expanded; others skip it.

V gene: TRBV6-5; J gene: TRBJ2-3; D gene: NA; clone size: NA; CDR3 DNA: TGTGCCAGCAGTTACTGGGGGACGGAGGCCACAGATACGCAGTATTTT; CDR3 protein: CASSYWGTEATDTQYF
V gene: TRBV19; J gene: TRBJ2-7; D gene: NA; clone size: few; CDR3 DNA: TGTGCCAGTAGCCTTTTCGGCAACCTGAACTACGAGCAGTACTTC; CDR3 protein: CASSLFGNLNYEQYF
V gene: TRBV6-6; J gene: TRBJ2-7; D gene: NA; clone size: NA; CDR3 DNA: TGTGCCAGCAGTGAGCCCTGGGGGCCTGGCCCCTACGAGCAGTACTTC; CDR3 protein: CASSEPWGPGPYEQYF
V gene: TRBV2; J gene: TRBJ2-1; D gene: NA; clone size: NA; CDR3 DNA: TGTGCCAGCAGCCTCCGGGACCCTGAGCAGTTCTTC; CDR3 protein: CASSLRDPEQFF
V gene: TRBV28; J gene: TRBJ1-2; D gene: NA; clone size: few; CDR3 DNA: TGTGCCAGCAGTCCCTCAGTTTCGGGGATCGGCTATGGCTACACCTTC; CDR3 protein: CASSPSVSGIGYGYTF
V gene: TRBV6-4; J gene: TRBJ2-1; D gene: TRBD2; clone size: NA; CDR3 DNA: TGTGCCAGCAGTGACTCTAGCGGGGGGGCCGGCGAGCAGTTCTTC; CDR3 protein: CASSDSSGGAGEQFF
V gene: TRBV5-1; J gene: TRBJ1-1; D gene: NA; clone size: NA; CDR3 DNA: TGCGCCAGCAGGAAGCGGGCAGATAACACTGAAGCTTTCTTT; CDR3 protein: CASRKRADNTEAFF
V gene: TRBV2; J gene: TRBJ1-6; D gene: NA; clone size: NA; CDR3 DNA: TGTGCCGGAATCACAGGGAGAAATTCACCCCTCCACTTT; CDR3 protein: CAGITGRNSPLHF
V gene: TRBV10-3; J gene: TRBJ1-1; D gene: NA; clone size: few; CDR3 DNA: TGTGCCATCAGTGAAGCAGGACTAATGAACACTGAAGCTTTCTTT; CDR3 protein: CAISEAGLMNTEAFF
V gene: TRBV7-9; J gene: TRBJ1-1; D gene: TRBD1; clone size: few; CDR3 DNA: TGTGCCAGCAGCTCCGGGACAGCCATCAGCGCGACTGAAGCTTTCTTT; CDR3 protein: CASSSGTAISATEAFF
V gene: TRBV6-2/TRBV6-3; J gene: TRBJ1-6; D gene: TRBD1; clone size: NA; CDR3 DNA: TGTGCCACTGGACAGGAATATAATTCACCCCTCCACTTT; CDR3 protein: CATGQEYNSPLHF
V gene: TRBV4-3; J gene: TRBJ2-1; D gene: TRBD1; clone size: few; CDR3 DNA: TGCGCCAGCAGCCAGTCGGAACAGGGGTGGAATGAGCAGTTCTTC; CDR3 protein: CASSQSEQGWNEQFF
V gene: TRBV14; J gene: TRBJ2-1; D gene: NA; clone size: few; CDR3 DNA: TGTGCCAGCAGCCCAGGACGGAACTCGTACAATGAGCAGTTCTTC; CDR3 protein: CASSPGRNSYNEQFF
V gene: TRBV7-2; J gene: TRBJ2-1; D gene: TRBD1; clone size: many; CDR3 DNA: TGTGCCAGCAGCTTAAGGGACAGGGGTCGGGATGAGCAGTTCTTC; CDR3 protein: CASSLRDRGRDEQFF
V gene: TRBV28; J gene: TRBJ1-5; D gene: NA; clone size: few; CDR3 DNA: TGTGCCAGCAGCGATGCACGCAATCAGCCCCAGCATTTT; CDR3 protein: CASSDARNQPQHF
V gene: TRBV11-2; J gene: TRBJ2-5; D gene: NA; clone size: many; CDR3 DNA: TGTGCCAGCAGCCCCTCCAGCGGAGAGACCCAGTACTTC; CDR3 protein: CASSPSSGETQYF
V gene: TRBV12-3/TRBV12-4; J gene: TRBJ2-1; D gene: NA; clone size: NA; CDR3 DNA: TGTGCCAGCGCCCAGGAGGGGCGCGGTGAGCAGTTCTTC; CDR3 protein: CASAQEGRGEQFF
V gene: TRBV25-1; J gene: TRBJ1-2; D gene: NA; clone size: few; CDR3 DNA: TGTGCCAGCAGTGAATCCTTGCACGGGGTGGCCTTC; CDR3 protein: CASSESLHGVAF
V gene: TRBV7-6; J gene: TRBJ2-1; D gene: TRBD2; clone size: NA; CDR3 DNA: TGTGCCAGCAGCTCCCCCGGGACTAGCCACAATGAGCAGTTCTTC; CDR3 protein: CASSSPGTSHNEQFF
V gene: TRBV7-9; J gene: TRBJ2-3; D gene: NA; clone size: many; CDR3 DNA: TGTGCCACCACACTAGGGGGGAAAGCGGCCGATACAGATACGCAGTATTTT; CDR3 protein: CATTLGGKAADTDTQYF
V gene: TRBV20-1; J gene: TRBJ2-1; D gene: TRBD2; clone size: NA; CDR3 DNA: TGCAGTGCTAGGACTAGCGGTGGGATCGGCTATGAGCAGTTCTTC; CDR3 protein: CSARTSGGIGYEQFF
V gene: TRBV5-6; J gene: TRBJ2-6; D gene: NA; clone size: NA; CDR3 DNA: TGTGCCAGCAGCTTGGAAGTTCCGGGTTTCTCTGGGGCCAACGTCCTGACTTTC; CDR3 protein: CASSLEVPGFSGANVLTF
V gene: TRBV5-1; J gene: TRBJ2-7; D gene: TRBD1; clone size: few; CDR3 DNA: TGCGCCAGCAGACTGAGACAGGGTCAATTCTACGAGCAGTACTTC; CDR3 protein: CASRLRQGQFYEQYF
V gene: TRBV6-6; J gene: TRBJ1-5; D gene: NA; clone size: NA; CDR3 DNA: TGTGCCAGCAGCCCGCGCACGGCTGGGGATCAGCCCCAGCATTTT; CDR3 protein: CASSPRTAGDQPQHF
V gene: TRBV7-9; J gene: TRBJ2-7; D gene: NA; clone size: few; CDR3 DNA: TGTGCCAGCAGCTTAGGGGGGGGCCTAAGCTCCTACGAGCAGTACTTC; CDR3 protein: CASSLGGGLSSYEQYF
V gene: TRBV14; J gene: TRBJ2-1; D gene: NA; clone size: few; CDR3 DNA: TGTGCCAGCAGCTTGACGATATACAATGAGCAGTTCTTC; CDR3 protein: CASSLTIYNEQFF
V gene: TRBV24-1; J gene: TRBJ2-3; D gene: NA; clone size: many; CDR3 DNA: TGTGCCACCAGTGATTTGCCCGGAGATACGCAGTATTTT; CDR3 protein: CATSDLPGDTQYF
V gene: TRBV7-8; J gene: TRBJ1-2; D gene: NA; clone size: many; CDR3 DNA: TGTGCCAGCAGCAATGACAGTGGCGATGGCTACACCTTC; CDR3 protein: CASSNDSGDGYTF
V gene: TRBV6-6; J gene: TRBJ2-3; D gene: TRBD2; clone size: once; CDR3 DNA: TGTGCCAGCAATCCACTACGACTAGCGGGGGACACAGATATGCAGTATTTT; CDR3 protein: CASNPLRLAGDTDMQYF
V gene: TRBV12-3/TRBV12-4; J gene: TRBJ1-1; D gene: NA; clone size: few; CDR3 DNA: TGTGCCAGCAGTATCGCTTCCCCAACGGCTTTCTTT; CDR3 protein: CASSIASPTAFF
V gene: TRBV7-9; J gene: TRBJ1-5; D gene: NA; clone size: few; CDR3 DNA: TGTGCCAGCAGCTTAGGACCGGCGGGGAATCAGCCCCAGCATTTT; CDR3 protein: CASSLGPAGNQPQHF
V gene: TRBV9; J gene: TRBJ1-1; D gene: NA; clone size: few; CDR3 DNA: TGTGCCAGCAGCTCGAGGGCCACAGACAGGCTTCACACTGAAGCTTTCTTT; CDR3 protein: CASSSRATDRLHTEAFF
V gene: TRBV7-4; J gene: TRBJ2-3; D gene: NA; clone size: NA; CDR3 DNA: TGTGCCAACAGCAAGGTCTACGATACGCAGTATTTT; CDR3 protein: CANSKVYDTQYF
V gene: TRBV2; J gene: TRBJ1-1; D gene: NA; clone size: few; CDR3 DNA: TGTGCCAGACAGGGGAACACTGAAGCTTTCTTT; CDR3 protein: CARQGNTEAFF
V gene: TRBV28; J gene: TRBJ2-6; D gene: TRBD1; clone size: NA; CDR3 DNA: TGTGCCAGCACCCCAGGGGGCCTGGGCAACGTCCTGACTTTC; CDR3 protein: CASTPGGLGNVLTF
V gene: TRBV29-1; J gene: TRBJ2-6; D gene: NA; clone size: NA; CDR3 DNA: TGCAGCGTTGAAGATAGGGGAGGATTCCCTGGGGCCAACGTCCTGACTTTC; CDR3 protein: CSVEDRGGFPGANVLTF
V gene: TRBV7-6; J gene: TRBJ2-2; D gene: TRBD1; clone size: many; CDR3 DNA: TGTGCCAGCACTAATGGGGACAGGATCCCCGGGGAGCTGTTTTTT; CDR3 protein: CASTNGDRIPGELFF
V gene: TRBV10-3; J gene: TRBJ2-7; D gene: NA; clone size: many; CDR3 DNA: TGTGCCACCAAGGCTAACAGCGGATCCTCCTACGAGCAGTACTTC; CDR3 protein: CATKANSGSSYEQYF
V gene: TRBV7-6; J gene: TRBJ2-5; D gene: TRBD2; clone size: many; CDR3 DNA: TGTGCCAGCACCTTTCTAGCGGTTCAAGAGACCCAGTACTTC; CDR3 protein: CASTFLAVQETQYF
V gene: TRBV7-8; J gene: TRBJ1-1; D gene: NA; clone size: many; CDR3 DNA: TGTGCCAGCAGCTTAAGAGAACAGGGCGTCACTGAAGCTTTCTTT; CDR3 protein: CASSLREQGVTEAFF
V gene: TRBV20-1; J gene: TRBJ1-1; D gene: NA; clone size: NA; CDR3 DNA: TGCAGTGCTAGTCCCGGGAGCAGCGAAGCTTTCTTT; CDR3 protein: CSASPGSSEAFF
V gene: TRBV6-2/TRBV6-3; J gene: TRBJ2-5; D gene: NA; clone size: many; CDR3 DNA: TGTGCCAGCAGTTACTCGGTAGTCCAAGAGACCCAGTACTTC; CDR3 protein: CASSYSVVQETQYF
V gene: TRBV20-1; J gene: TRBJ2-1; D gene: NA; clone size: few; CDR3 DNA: TGCAGTGCTGCTACCCCCGGCAGGGTGTCCTACAATGAGCAGTTCTTC; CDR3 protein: CSAATPGRVSYNEQFF
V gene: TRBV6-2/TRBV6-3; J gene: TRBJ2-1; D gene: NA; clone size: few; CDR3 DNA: TGTGCCAGCAGTCCAGGCCCCGGGGCCTACAATGAGCAGTTCTTC; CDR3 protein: CASSPGPGAYNEQFF
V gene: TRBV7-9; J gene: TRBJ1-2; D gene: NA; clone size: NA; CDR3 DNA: TGTGCCAGCAATCCGGGACGCAGTACTAACTATGGCTACACCTTC; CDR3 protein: CASNPGRSTNYGYTF
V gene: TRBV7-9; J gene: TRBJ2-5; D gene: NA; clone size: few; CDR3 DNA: TGTGCCAGCAGCTCGGAGCGGGCAGAGACCCAGTACTTC; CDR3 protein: CASSSERAETQYF
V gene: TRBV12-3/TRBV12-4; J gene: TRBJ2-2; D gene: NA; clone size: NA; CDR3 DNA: TGTGCCAGCAGTGATGCTGGATACACCGGGGAGCTGTTTTTT; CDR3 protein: CASSDAGYTGELFF
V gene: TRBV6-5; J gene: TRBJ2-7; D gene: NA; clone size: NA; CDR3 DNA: TGTGCCAGCAGTTACGAGCCTTATGGGTACGAGCAGTACTTC; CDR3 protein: CASSYEPYGYEQYF
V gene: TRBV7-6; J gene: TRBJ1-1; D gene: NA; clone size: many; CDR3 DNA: TGTGCCAGCAGCTTGGGGAGGTCTGAAGCTTTCTTT; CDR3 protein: CASSLGRSEAFF
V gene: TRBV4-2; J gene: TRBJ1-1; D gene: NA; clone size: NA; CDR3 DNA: TGTGCCAGCAGCCAAGATGGGGACTCTGAAGCTTTCTTT; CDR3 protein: CASSQDGDSEAFF
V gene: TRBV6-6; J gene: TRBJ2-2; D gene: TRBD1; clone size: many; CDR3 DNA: TGTGCCAGCAACATCTGGGACAGTCTCACCGGGGAGCTGTTTTTT; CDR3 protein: CASNIWDSLTGELFF
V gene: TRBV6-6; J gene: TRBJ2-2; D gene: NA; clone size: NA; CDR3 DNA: TGTGCCAGCAGTTACTCGTGGCCCAGCGGGGAGCTGTTTTTT; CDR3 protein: CASSYSWPSGELFF
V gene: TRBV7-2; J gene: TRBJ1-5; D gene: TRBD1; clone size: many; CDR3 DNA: TGTGCCAGCAGCTCATCCCGGGACAGAAATCAGCCCCAGCATTTT; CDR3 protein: CASSSSRDRNQPQHF
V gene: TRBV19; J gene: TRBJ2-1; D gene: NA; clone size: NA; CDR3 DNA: TGTGCCAGTAAATTTTCGGTCTACAATGAGCAGTTCTTC; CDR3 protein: CASKFSVYNEQFF
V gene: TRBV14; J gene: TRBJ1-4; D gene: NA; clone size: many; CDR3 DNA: TGTGCCAGCAGCCAAGGTGTGGCAACTAATGAAAAACTGTTTTTT; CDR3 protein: CASSQGVATNEKLFF
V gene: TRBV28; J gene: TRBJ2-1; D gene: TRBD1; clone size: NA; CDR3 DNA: TGTGCCAGCAGTCGGGTTGACAGGGAATATGGGAGCTCCTACAATGAGCAGTTCTTC; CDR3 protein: CASSRVDREYGSSYNEQFF
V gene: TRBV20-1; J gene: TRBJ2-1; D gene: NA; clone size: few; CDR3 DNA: TGCAGTGCTCCTAAAACCTCAGACAGTAGCTTGTCCTACAATGAGCAGTTCTTC; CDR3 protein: CSAPKTSDSSLSYNEQFF
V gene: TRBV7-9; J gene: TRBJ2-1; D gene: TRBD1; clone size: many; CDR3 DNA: TGTGCCAGCAGCGAGTACCCGGGACAGGGGGCGAATGAGCAGTTCTTC; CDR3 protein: CASSEYPGQGANEQFF